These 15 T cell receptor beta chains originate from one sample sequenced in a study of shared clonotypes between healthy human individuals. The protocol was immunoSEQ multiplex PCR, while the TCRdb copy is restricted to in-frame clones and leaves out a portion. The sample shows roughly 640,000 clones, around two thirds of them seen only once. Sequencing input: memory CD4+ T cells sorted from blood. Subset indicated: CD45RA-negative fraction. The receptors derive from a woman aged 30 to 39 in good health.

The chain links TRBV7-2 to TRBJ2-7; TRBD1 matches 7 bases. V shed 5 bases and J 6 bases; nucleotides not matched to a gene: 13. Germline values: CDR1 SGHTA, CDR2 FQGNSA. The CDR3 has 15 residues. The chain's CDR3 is CASSLQTGAGVEQYF. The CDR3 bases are TGTGCCAGCAGCCTTCAAACAGGGGCCGGGGTCGAGCAGTACTTC.

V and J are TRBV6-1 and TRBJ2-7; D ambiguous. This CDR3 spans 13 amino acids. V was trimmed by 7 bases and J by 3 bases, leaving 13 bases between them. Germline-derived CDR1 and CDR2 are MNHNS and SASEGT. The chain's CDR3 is CASKHNTNYEQYF. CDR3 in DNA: TGTGCCAGCAAACATAACACTAACTACGAGCAGTACTTC.

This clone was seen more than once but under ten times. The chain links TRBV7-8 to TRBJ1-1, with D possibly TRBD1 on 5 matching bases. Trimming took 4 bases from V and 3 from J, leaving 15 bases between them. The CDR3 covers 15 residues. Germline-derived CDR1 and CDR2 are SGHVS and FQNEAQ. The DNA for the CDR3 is TGTGCCAGCAGCTGGGGACCGGGACGCGACACTGAAGCTTTCTTT. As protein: CASSWGPGRDTEAFF.

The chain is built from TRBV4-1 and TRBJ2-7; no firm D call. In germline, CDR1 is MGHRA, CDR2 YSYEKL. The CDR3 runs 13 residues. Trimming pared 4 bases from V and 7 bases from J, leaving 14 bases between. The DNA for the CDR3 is TGCGCCAGCAGCCGAGGACCCCTTCTAGAGCAGTACTTC. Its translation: CASSRGPLLEQYF.

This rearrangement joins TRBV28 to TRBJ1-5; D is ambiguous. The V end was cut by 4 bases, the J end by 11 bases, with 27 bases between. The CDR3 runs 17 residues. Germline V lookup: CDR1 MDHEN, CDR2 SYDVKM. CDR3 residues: CASSSSLTLYFQSAQHF. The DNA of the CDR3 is TGTGCCAGCAGTTCCTCTTTGACGCTCTATTTCCAATCAGCCCAGCATTTT.

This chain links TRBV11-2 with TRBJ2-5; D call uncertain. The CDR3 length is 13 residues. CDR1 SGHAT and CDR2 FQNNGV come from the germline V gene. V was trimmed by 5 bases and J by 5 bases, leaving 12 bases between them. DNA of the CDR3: TGTGCCAGCAGCCGAACCCTGGAGGAGACCCAGTACTTC. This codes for CASSRTLEETQYF.

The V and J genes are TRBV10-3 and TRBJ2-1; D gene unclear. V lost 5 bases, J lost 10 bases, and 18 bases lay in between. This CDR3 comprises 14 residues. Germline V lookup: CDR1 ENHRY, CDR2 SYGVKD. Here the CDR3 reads CAISIQGRSGEQFF. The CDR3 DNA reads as TGTGCCATCAGTATTCAAGGCAGGTCAGGAGAGCAGTTCTTC.

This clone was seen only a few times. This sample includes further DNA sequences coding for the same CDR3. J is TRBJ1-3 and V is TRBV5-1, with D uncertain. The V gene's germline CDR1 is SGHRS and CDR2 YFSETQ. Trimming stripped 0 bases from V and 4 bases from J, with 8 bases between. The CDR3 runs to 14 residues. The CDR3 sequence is CASSLGTEGNTIYF. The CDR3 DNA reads TGCGCCAGCAGCTTGGGAACTGAAGGAAACACCATATATTTT.

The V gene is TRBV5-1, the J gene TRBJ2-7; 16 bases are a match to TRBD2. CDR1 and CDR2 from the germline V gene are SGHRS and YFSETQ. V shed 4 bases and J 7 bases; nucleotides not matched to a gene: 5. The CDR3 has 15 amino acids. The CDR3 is CASSLGLAGGWEQYF. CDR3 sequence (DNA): TGCGCCAGCAGCCTGGGACTAGCGGGAGGGTGGGAGCAGTACTTC.

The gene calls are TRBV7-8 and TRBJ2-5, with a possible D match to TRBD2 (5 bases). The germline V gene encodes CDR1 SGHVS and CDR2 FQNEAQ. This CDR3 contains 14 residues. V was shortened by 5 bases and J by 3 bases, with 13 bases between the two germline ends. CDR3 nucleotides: TGTGCCAGCAGCCCGACCGGGGTGGAAGAGACCCAGTACTTC. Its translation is CASSPTGVEETQYF.

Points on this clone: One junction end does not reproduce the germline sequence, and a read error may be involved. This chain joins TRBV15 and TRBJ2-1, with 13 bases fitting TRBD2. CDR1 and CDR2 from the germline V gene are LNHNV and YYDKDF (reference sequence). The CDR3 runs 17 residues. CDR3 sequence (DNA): TGTACCACCAGCAGGAAAAGGACTAGCGGGAGAGGCAGTGAGCAGTTCTTC. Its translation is CTTSRKRTSGRGSEQFF.

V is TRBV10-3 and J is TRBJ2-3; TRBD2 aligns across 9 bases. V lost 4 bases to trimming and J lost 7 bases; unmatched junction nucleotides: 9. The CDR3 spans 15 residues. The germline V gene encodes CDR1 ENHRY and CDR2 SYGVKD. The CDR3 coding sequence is TGTGCCATCAGTGCGGCGGGAGGGTCCTCGAATACGCAGTATTTT. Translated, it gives CAISAAGGSSNTQYF.

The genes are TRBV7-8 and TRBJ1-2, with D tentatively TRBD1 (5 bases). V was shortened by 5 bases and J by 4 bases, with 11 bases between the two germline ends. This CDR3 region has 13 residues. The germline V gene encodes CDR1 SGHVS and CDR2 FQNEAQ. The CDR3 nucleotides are TGTGCCAGCAGCCCTTCCGGGGGCTATGGCTACACCTTC. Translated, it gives CASSPSGGYGYTF.

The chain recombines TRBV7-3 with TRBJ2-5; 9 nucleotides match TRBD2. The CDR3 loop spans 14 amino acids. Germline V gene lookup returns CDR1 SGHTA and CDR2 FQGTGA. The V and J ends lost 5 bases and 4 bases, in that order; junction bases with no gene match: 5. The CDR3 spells CASSLSGSRETQYF. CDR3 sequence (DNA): TGTGCCAGCAGCCTTAGCGGGAGCCGAGAGACCCAGTACTTC.

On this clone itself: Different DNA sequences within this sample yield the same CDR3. The CDR3, as DNA: TGTGCCAGCAGCCCCGGACAGGGAACCTACGAGCAGTACTTC. It specifies CASSPGQGTYEQYF. The rearrangement joins TRBV7-9 to TRBJ2-7; 8 bases fit TRBD1. The CDR3 has 14 amino acids. From germline, CDR1 is SEHNR and CDR2 FQNEAQ (reference sequence). After removal of 5 bases from V and 2 bases from J, the junction contained 5 bases not matched to a gene.